A single sample gave rise to the 2 T cell receptor beta chains below, sequenced in a study of response to subunit inactivated influenza vaccine. TCRdb recomputed calls from the RT-PCR reads with MiXCR, one row per CDR3 protein. The profile shows 530,000 or so distinct CDR3 sequences, around 15% of them singletons. Here the sequenced sample was PBMCs from blood, taken roughly 12 days after vaccination. These receptors came from a man aged 50 or older who received an inactivated influenza vaccine.

The rearrangement uses TRBV3-1 and TRBJ2-1; weak D call: TRBD1 (6 bases). The CDR3 has 12 residues. The germline V gene has CDR1 LGHDT and CDR2 YNNKEL (reference sequence). Between the trimmed V and J ends, which lost 9 bases and 4 bases, there was a span of 10 bases. CDR3 DNA sequence: TGTGCCAGTAGGGACATATACAATGAGCAGTTCTTC. Its translation: CASRDIYNEQFF.

V and J are TRBV3-1 and TRBJ1-1, with D uncertain. The CDR3 loop spans 16 amino acids. V lost 0 bases and J lost 8, with 19 bases in between. Germline V gene lookup returns CDR1 LGHDT and CDR2 YNNKEL (reference sequence). The CDR3 DNA sequence: TGTGCCAGCAGCCAAGAGGGCGAGGGAATTGGATGGGAAGCTTTCTTT. This codes for CASSQEGEGIGWEAFF.